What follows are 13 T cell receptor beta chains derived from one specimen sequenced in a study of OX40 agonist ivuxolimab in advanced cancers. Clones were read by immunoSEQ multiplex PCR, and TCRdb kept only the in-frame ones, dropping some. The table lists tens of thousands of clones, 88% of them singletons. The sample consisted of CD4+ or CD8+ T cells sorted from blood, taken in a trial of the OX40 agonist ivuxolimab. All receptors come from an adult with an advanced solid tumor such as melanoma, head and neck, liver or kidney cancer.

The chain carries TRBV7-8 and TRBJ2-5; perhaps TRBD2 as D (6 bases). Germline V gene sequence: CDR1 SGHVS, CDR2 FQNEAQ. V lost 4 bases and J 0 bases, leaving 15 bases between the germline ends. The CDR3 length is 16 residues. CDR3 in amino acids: CASSWGGRLYQETQYF. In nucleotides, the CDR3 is TGTGCCAGCAGCTGGGGAGGAAGACTATACCAAGAGACCCAGTACTTC.

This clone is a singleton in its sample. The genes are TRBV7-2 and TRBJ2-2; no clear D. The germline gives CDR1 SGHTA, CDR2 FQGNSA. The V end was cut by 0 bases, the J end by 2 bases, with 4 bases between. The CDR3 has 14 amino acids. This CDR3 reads CASSLAGNTGELFF. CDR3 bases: TGTGCCAGCAGCTTAGCAGGCAACACCGGGGAGCTGTTTTTT.

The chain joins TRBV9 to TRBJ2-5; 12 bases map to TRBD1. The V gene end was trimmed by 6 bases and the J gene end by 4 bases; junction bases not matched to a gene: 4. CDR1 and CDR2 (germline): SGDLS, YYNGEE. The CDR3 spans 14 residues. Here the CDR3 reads CASTRDRGRETQYF. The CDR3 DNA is TGTGCCAGCACCCGGGACAGGGGGCGAGAGACCCAGTACTTC.

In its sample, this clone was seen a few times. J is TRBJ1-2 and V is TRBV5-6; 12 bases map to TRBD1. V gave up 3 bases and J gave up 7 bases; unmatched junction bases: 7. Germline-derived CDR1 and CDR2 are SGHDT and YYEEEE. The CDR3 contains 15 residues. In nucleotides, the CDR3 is TGTGCCAGCAGCTCTAGGGGGACAGGGGGCCTTGGCTACACCTTC. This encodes CASSSRGTGGLGYTF.

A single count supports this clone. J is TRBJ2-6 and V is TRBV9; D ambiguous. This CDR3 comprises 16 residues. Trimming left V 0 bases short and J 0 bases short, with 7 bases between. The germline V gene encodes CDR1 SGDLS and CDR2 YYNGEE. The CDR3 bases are TGTGCCAGCAGCGTAGGGTCCATCTCTGGGGCCAACGTCCTGACTTTC. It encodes CASSVGSISGANVLTF.

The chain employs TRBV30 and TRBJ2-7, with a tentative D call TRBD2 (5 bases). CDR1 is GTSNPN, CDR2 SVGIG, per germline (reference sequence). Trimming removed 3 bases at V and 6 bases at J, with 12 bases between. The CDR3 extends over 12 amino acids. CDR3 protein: CAWRPDEGEQYF. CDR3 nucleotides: TGTGCCTGGAGGCCGGACGAGGGCGAGCAGTACTTC.

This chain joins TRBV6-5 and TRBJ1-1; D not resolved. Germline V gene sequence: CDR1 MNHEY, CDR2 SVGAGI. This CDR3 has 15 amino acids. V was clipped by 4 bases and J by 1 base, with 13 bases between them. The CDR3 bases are TGTGCCAGCAGTTTTCCCGGCGGACCGAACACTGAAGCTTTCTTT. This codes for CASSFPGGPNTEAFF.

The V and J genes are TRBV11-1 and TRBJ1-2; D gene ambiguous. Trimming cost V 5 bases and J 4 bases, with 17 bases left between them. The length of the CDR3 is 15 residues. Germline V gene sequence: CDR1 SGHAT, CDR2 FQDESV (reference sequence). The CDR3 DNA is TGTGCCAGCAGCCCAACTGGAGTATCGTTCTATGGCTACACCTTC. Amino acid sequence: CASSPTGVSFYGYTF.

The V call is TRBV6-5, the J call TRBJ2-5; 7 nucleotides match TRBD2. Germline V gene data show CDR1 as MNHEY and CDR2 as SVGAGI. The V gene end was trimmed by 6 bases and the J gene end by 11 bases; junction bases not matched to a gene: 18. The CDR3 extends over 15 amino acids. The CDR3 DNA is TGTGCCAGCAGCCCACCGGGCGGGAGTCGAGGAGAGCAGTACTTC. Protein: CASSPPGGSRGEQYF.

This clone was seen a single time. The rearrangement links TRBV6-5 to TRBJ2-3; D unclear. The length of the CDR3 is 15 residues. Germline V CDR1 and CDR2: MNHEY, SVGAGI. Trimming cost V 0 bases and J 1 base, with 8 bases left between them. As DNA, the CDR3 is TGTGCCAGCAGTTACTCGATGCCGGGCACAGATACGCAGTATTTT. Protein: CASSYSMPGTDTQYF.

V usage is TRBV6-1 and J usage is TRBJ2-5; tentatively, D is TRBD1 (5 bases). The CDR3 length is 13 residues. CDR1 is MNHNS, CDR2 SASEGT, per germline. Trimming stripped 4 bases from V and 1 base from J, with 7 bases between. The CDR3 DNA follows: TGTGCCAGCAGTGTCCAGGGCCAAGAGACCCAGTACTTC. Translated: CASSVQGQETQYF.

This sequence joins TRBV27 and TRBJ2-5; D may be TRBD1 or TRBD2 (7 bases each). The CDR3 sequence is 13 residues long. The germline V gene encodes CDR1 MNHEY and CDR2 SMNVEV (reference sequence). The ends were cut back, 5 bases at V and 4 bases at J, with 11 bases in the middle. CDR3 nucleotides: TGTGCCAGCAGTCAGGGGGGGCTAGAGACCCAGTACTTC. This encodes CASSQGGLETQYF.

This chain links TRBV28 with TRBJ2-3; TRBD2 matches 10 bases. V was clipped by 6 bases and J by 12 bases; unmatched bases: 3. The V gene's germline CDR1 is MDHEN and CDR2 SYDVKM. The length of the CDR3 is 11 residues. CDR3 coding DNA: TGTGCCAGCAGAGGACTAGCGGTTCAGTATTTT. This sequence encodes CASRGLAVQYF.